A selection of T cell receptor beta chains follows, all from one sample in a study of PD-L1 blockade in urothelial cancer. Sequenced by immunoSEQ multiplex PCR; TCRdb stores in-frame clones only, minus some. Among more than 35,000 clones listed, 70% to 90% were seen once. The sequenced sample was PBMCs, obtained around atezolizumab (anti-PD-L1) treatment. Receptor source: a man older than 75 with urothelial cancer. CDR3s include the opening cysteine and the closing phenylalanine or tryptophan. The order of the fields is clone size, D gene, V gene, J gene, CDR3 length, CDR3 DNA, CDR3 protein. A D gene is named only where the DNA matches it firmly. Where a row states a size, it is once, few, many or the class of an expanded clone; other rows omit it.

>.|TRBD1|TRBV6-4|TRBJ1-5|15
TGTGCCAGCAGTGACTCCGCTGGACAGGGAGAGGCCCAGCATTTT
CASSDSAGQGEAQHF
>.|TRBD2|TRBV23-1|TRBJ2-1|18
TGCGCCAGGGGTGGGTCGGGAAGCGGGACCGATTTATACAATGAGCAGTTCTTC
CARGGSGSGTDLYNEQFF
>.|TRBD1|TRBV19|TRBJ2-7|20
TGTGCCAGTAGTATTACTGGGCCAGCGAAGGCGGACAGGCACTCTTACGAGCAGTACTTC
CASSITGPAKADRHSYEQYF
>.|.|TRBV27|TRBJ2-2|13
TGTGCCAGCAGGGGGCCCCCCGCCGGGGAGCTGTTTTTT
CASRGPPAGELFF
>.|TRBD1|TRBV27|TRBJ2-7|15
TGTGCCAGCAGTAAACCGGGACAGGAGACCTACGAGCAGTACTTC
CASSKPGQETYEQYF
>.|TRBD1|TRBV11-2|TRBJ1-2|13
TGTGCCAGCAGCCCGGACAGGGGGGGTGGCTACACCTTC
CASSPDRGGGYTF
>once|TRBD1|TRBV9|TRBJ1-3|15
TGTGCCAGCAGCAACGGACAGGGCGGTGGAAACACCATATATTTT
CASSNGQGGGNTIYF
>.|.|TRBV2|TRBJ2-5|10
TGTGCCAGCAGCAAAAAGACCCAGTACTTC
CASSKKTQYF
>once|TRBD2|TRBV10-3|TRBJ2-3|12
TGTGCCATCCGGCTAGCGGGAGATACGCAGTATTTT
CAIRLAGDTQYF
>.|.|TRBV5-1|TRBJ2-7|12
TGCGCCAGCAGCTTGGGGTCCTTCGGGCAGTACTTC
CASSLGSFGQYF
>.|TRBD1|TRBV11-2|TRBJ2-3|14
TGTGCCAGCAGCATCACAGGGGGAGGAGATACGCAGTATTTT
CASSITGGGDTQYF
>.|.|TRBV4-2|TRBJ1-5|16
TGTGCCAGCAGCCAAGATCCCCAGGGCGGCAATCAGCCCCAGCATTTT
CASSQDPQGGNQPQHF
>.|TRBD1|TRBV28|TRBJ1-2|14
TGTGCCAGCAGGGACGGACAGGGTTGGGATGGCTACACCTTC
CASRDGQGWDGYTF
>.|TRBD2|TRBV9|TRBJ2-7|14
TGTGCCAGCAGCAGAGGGAGCGGGAGAGACGAGCAGTACTTC
CASSRGSGRDEQYF
>.|TRBD2|TRBV10-1|TRBJ2-7|15
TGCGCCAGCAGTGATGGGAGCGGGGGGCCCTACGAGCAGTACTTC
CASSDGSGGPYEQYF
>.|.|TRBV5-6|TRBJ1-1|13
TGTGCCAGCAGCTTAGCGGGTAGAACTGAAGCTTTCTTT
CASSLAGRTEAFF
>.|.|TRBV7-2|TRBJ2-5|13
TGTGCCAGCAGCTTAGTCAGGGAAGAGACCCAGTACTTC
CASSLVREETQYF
>.|TRBD2|TRBV5-8|TRBJ2-1|17
TGTGCCAGCAGCCGCAACATAGCGGGAGACTCCTACAATGAGCAGTTCTTC
CASSRNIAGDSYNEQFF
>.|TRBD2|TRBV7-8|TRBJ2-7|15
TGTGCCAGCAGCCCCCGACTAGCGGACACCTACGAGCAGTACTTC
CASSPRLADTYEQYF
>.|.|TRBV14|TRBJ2-5|13
TGTGCCAGCAGCCATGACCTCGAGGGGACCCAGTACTTC
CASSHDLEGTQYF
>.|TRBD1|TRBV29-1|TRBJ1-5|15
TGCAGCGTTGCGGACAGGGGGGGAACGAATCAGCCCCAGCATTTT
CSVADRGGTNQPQHF
>.|.|TRBV10-2|TRBJ1-5|13
TGCGCCAGCAATACAGGGTTGGGACAGCCCCAGCATTTT
CASNTGLGQPQHF
>.|TRBD1|TRBV9|TRBJ2-7|15
TGTGCCAGCAGCCCGTGGACAGGGAGTTCCTACGAGCAGTACTTC
CASSPWTGSSYEQYF
>.|TRBD2|TRBV5-1|TRBJ2-1|15
TGCGCCAGCAGCTTGAGCGGGAAGGGACCGGGTGAGCAGTTCTTC
CASSLSGKGPGEQFF
>.|.|TRBV7-2|TRBJ2-1|14
TGTGCCAGCAGCTCAGCGAGGGTGCACAATGAGCAGTTCTTC
CASSSARVHNEQFF
>.|TRBD1|TRBV5-8|TRBJ2-7|15
TGTGCCAGCAGCCCCTACGGACAGGGGGTGTACGAGCAGTACTTC
CASSPYGQGVYEQYF
>.|TRBD2|TRBV25-1|TRBJ2-7|14
TGTGCCAGCAGTGAGGGGCGGGGGTTCTACGAGCAGTACTTC
CASSEGRGFYEQYF
>.|TRBD1|TRBV10-1|TRBJ2-2|15
TGCGCCAGCAGTGAGAGGACAGGGGGCACCGGGGAGCTGTTTTTT
CASSERTGGTGELFF
>.|.|TRBV6-1|TRBJ2-1|15
TGTGCCAGCAGTGAAGTTTGGTCCCAGGGCAGTGAGCAGTTCTTC
CASSEVWSQGSEQFF
>.|TRBD2|TRBV30|TRBJ2-1|14
TGTGCCTGGAAAGGACTAGCGGGAATTGGTGAGCAGTTCTTC
CAWKGLAGIGEQFF
>.|TRBD1|TRBV18|TRBJ2-7|15
TGTGCCAGCTCACCTCCCGGGGACAGGGGGGACGAGCAGTACTTC
CASSPPGDRGDEQYF
>.|.|TRBV5-1|TRBJ2-5|16
TGCGCCAGCAGAAGGGTTTTTAGCGGACCCCAAGAGACCCAGTACTTC
CASRRVFSGPQETQYF